This TCR beta chain was sequenced during a study of tumor-infiltrating lymphocytes in oesophageal squamous cell carcinoma. Via MiXCR, TCRdb re-called the PCR reads, giving one row per CDR3 protein. The table shows about 10,000 distinct CDR3 sequences, with 59% occurring only once. The CDR3 extends over 14 amino acids. Germline V gives CDR1 SGHTA, CDR2 FQGTGA. The V call is TRBV7-3, the J call TRBJ2-5; D is perhaps TRBD1 (7 bases). The assigned J gene may be wrong: the sequence end matches TRBJ2-1 better. The source material was esophageal tumor tissue. The source is a male donor with esophageal squamous cell carcinoma. CDR3 protein: CASSLQGGPDEQFF. The CDR3 DNA reads TGTGCCAGCAGCTTACAGGGGGGTCCCGATGAGCAGTTCTTC.